These T cell receptor beta chains were read from a single sample in a study of shared clonotypes between healthy human individuals. Some clones are missing from TCRdb's copy, which holds only in-frame ones; the method was immunoSEQ multiplex PCR. This sample carries about 2.1 million clones, more than 85% of them seen once, and the ten largest clones take 1.5% to 2%. The sequenced sample consisted of naive CD8+ T cells from PBMCs. These TCRs come from a man between 18 and 29 years old in good health. Some clones in this sample may be carry-over from other donors' samples. CDR3s include the opening cysteine and the closing phenylalanine or tryptophan. Each record gives: D gene, clone size, J gene, V gene, CDR3 protein, CDR3 DNA. The D gene is left open where the match is weak. Some rows have no size entry. The others give once, few or many, or a class for an expanded clone.

>NA|NA|TRBJ2-1|TRBV13
CASSLIGVGVESYNEQFF
TGTGCCAGCAGCTTAATCGGGGTCGGGGTAGAATCGTACAATGAGCAGTTCTTC
>TRBD2|NA|TRBJ2-1|TRBV28
CASTSGVGLAGPEQFF
TGTGCCAGCACCTCGGGGGTCGGACTAGCGGGACCTGAGCAGTTCTTC
>TRBD2|NA|TRBJ2-1|TRBV7-9
CASSRGLAGGNRNEQFF
TGTGCCAGCAGCCGGGGACTAGCGGGAGGCAATAGAAATGAGCAGTTCTTC
>TRBD1|NA|TRBJ1-4|TRBV11-2
CASSPRTGNNEKLFF
TGTGCCAGCAGCCCAAGGACAGGGAATAATGAAAAACTGTTTTTT
>NA|NA|TRBJ1-4|TRBV6-1
CASSEEVSQSEKLFF
TGTGCCAGCAGTGAAGAGGTATCGCAGAGCGAAAAACTGTTTTTT
>NA|NA|TRBJ1-1|TRBV27
CASSFGGNTEAFF
TGTGCCAGCAGTTTTGGCGGGAACACTGAAGCTTTCTTT
>TRBD1|NA|TRBJ2-1|TRBV11-2
CASSYTGANEQFF
TGTGCCAGCAGCTACACAGGGGCGAATGAGCAGTTCTTC
>NA|NA|TRBJ1-4|TRBV19
CASSISADTDEKLFF
TGTGCCAGTAGTATATCGGCAGACACGGATGAAAAACTGTTTTTT
>TRBD2|NA|TRBJ2-1|TRBV11-3
CASSLGTSGYNEQFF
TGTGCCAGCAGCTTAGGTACTAGCGGGTACAATGAGCAGTTCTTC
>TRBD2|NA|TRBJ2-7|TRBV29-1
CSVVTGGLTYEQYF
TGCAGCGTTGTAACGGGAGGCCTCACCTACGAGCAGTACTTC
>NA|NA|TRBJ2-7|TRBV30
CAWSVGIEFEQYF
TGTGCCTGGAGTGTCGGCATTGAGTTCGAGCAGTACTTC
>NA|NA|TRBJ2-1|TRBV27
CASSPLAYNEQFF
TGTGCCAGCAGTCCGCTAGCTTACAATGAGCAGTTCTTC
>NA|NA|TRBJ1-1|TRBV5-1
CASSLRGNTEAFF
TGCGCCAGCAGCTTGAGGGGTAACACTGAAGCTTTCTTT
>NA|NA|TRBJ2-2|TRBV27
CASSLGLLTGELFF
TGTGCCAGCAGTTTGGGACTTCTCACCGGGGAGCTGTTTTTT
>TRBD1|once|TRBJ2-1|TRBV7-9
CASSFPGTGVGEQFF
TGTGCCAGCAGCTTTCCCGGGACAGGGGTAGGTGAGCAGTTCTTC
>TRBD1|once|TRBJ2-2|TRBV7-9
CASSPRTGRAGELFF
TGTGCCAGCAGCCCTCGGACAGGAAGGGCCGGGGAGCTGTTTTTT
>TRBD1|NA|TRBJ2-7|TRBV29-1
CSAGTGGIYEQYF
TGCAGCGCCGGGACAGGGGGTATCTACGAGCAGTACTTC
>NA|once|TRBJ1-4|TRBV5-1
CASSLTDLALSNEKLFF
TGCGCCAGCAGCTTGACCGACTTGGCGTTATCTAATGAAAAACTGTTTTTT
>NA|NA|TRBJ1-2|TRBV11-2
CASSRGLEGSDGYTF
TGTGCCAGCAGCCGAGGTCTCGAGGGGAGCGATGGCTACACCTTC
>NA|NA|TRBJ2-1|TRBV11-2
CASSLDGKSSYNEQFF
TGTGCCAGCAGCTTAGATGGCAAGAGCTCCTACAATGAGCAGTTCTTC
>TRBD2|NA|TRBJ2-7|TRBV7-9
CASSLDRLAGGEQYF
TGTGCCAGCAGCTTGGATCGGCTAGCGGGAGGCGAGCAGTACTTC
>TRBD2|NA|TRBJ2-1|TRBV6-6
CASSYLTTSGREQFF
TGTGCCAGCAGTTACTTAACGACTAGCGGGAGGGAGCAGTTCTTC
>TRBD1|few|TRBJ1-1|TRBV9
CASSHGQGGTEAFF
TGTGCCAGCAGCCATGGACAGGGGGGCACTGAAGCTTTCTTT
>TRBD2|once|TRBJ2-2|TRBV7-9
CASSGRRNTGELFF
TGTGCTAGTAGCGGGAGGAGGAACACCGGGGAGCTGTTTTTT
>NA|NA|TRBJ2-5|TRBV4-1
CASSQATQETQYF
TGCGCCAGCAGCCAAGCCACCCAAGAGACCCAGTACTTC
>NA|NA|TRBJ1-5|TRBV10-3
CAISDGPGVLRNQPQHF
TGTGCCATCAGTGACGGACCTGGGGTTTTGAGGAATCAGCCCCAGCATTTT
>TRBD2|NA|TRBJ2-1|TRBV9
CASSARLAPTYNEQFF
TGTGCCAGCAGCGCCAGACTAGCTCCCACCTACAATGAGCAGTTCTTC
>NA|NA|TRBJ1-5|TRBV30
CAWSVQQFNQPQHF
TGTGCCTGGAGTGTACAACAGTTCAATCAGCCCCAGCATTTT
>TRBD1|NA|TRBJ2-1|TRBV27
CASKGDRGYNEQFF
TGTGCCAGCAAGGGGGACAGGGGCTACAATGAGCAGTTCTTC
>NA|NA|TRBJ1-2|TRBV27
CASSLGATYGYTF
TGTGCCAGCAGTTTAGGGGCAACTTATGGCTACACCTTC
>NA|NA|TRBJ1-1|TRBV28
CASSPFLDTEAFF
TGTGCCAGCAGCCCCTTTTTAGACACTGAAGCTTTCTTT
>NA|NA|TRBJ1-5|TRBV7-9
CASSEDRAFGNQPQHF
TGTGCCAGCAGCGAAGACCGGGCGTTTGGCAATCAGCCCCAGCATTTT
>NA|once|TRBJ1-5|TRBV6-6
CASVEGFNQPQHF
TGTGCCAGCGTGGAGGGTTTCAATCAGCCCCAGCATTTT
>NA|once|TRBJ1-5|TRBV4-1
CASSQVPGGNQPQHF
TGCGCCAGCAGCCAAGTTCCGGGGGGCAATCAGCCCCAGCATTTT
>NA|NA|TRBJ1-1|TRBV27
CASSWDRRVPEAFF
TGTGCCAGCAGTTGGGACCGGCGAGTTCCTGAAGCTTTCTTT
>TRBD1|NA|TRBJ1-3|TRBV9
CASSKVGTASGNTIYF
TGTGCCAGCAGCAAAGTTGGGACAGCCTCTGGAAACACCATATATTTT
>TRBD1|NA|TRBJ2-2|TRBV2
CASSGLGTASSNTGELFF
TGTGCCAGCAGTGGATTAGGGACAGCCTCCTCGAACACCGGGGAGCTGTTTTTT
>TRBD1|NA|TRBJ2-5|TRBV5-5
CASSLGQGSETQYF
TGTGCCAGCAGCTTGGGACAGGGCAGCGAGACCCAGTACTTC
>NA|NA|TRBJ1-5|TRBV28
CASSLSAGTYSNQPQHF
TGTGCCAGCAGTTTATCGGCGGGGACTTATAGCAATCAGCCCCAGCATTTT
>TRBD2|NA|TRBJ2-1|TRBV10-2
CASRVAGGSYNEQFF
TGCGCCAGCAGGGTAGCGGGAGGCTCCTACAATGAGCAGTTCTTC
>NA|NA|TRBJ2-6|TRBV28
CASNLETGSGANVLTF
TGTGCCAGCAACCTTGAGACAGGCTCTGGGGCCAACGTCCTGACTTTC
>TRBD2|NA|TRBJ2-2|TRBV27
CASSINVAGGPSGELFF
TGTGCCAGCAGTATTAATGTCGCGGGAGGGCCCTCCGGGGAGCTGTTTTTT
>NA|once|TRBJ2-1|TRBV7-2
CASSLVGGEQFF
TGTGCCAGCAGCTTAGTAGGCGGTGAGCAGTTCTTC
>NA|NA|TRBJ2-7|TRBV27
CASSYARPGTGQAYEQYF
TGTGCCAGCAGTTACGCCCGACCGGGTACAGGTCAAGCCTACGAGCAGTACTTC
>TRBD1|NA|TRBJ2-4|TRBV7-9
CASSLAGDSQYF
TGTGCCAGCAGCTTAGCGGGGGACAGCCAGTACTTC
>TRBD1|NA|TRBJ1-1|TRBV7-9
CASSLETGRGAEAFF
TGTGCCAGCAGCTTAGAGACAGGGAGGGGAGCTGAAGCTTTCTTT